The entry below describes one TCR beta chain. The data derive from a study of cytomegalovirus exposure and HLA in healthy donors. About the research overall: Earlier work reported 110 million or so unique TCR beta sequences from some 180 million T cells.

Per the germline V gene, CDR1 is LNHDA and CDR2 is SQIVND (reference sequence). There are 13 residues in the CDR3. V gave up 5 bases and J gave up 7 bases; unmatched junction bases: 7. Vbeta (60) and Jbeta (13) primers were used in the PCR. Repertoires were generated with immunoSEQ multiplex PCR, while TCRdb's copy carries only in-frame clones and drops some. The sample includes around 67,000 clones, roughly four fifths of them seen just once. When sampled, the donors appeared nominally healthy, though they likely had unrecorded immune exposures. The origin of this receptor is a woman aged 25 to 45 in good health and CMV-seropositive. This sequence joins TRBV19 and TRBJ1-2; 7 bases fit TRBD1. Input material: PBMCs. CDR3: CASSRTGSGGYTF. The CDR3 DNA reads TGTGCCAGTAGTCGGACAGGATCGGGTGGCTACACCTTC.